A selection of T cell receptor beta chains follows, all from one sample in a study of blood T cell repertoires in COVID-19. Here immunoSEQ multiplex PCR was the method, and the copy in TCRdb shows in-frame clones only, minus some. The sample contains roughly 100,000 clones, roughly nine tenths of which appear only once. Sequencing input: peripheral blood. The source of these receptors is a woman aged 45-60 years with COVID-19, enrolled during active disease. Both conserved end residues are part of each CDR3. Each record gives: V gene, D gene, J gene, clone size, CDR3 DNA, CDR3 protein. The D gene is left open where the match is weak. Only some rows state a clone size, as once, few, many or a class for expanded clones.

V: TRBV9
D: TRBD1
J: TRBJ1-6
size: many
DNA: TGTGCCAGCAGCGTAGGACAGGGAAATTCACCCCTCCACTTT
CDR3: CASSVGQGNSPLHF

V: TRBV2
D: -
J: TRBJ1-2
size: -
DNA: TGTGCCAGCAGAGACGGGATCCTGGTAGACTATGGCTACACCTTC
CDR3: CASRDGILVDYGYTF

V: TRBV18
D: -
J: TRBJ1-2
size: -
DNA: TGTGCCAGCTCACTGGCGGAACAGGGTAATTATGGCTACACCTTC
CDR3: CASSLAEQGNYGYTF

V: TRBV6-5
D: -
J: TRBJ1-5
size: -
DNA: TGTGCCAGCAGTTACTCGGGGGGAAATCAGCCCCAGCATTTT
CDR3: CASSYSGGNQPQHF

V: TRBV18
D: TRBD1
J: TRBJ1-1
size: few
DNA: TGTGCCAGCTCACGAGACAGGGACGCTGAAGCTTTCTTT
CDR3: CASSRDRDAEAFF

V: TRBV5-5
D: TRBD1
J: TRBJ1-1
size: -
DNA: TGTGCCAGCAGCCCGGGACAGGGGAATATGAACACTGAAGCTTTCTTT
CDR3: CASSPGQGNMNTEAFF

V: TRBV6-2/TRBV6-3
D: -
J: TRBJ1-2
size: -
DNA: TGTGCCAGCAGTTACTGGGGGCAGATTAACTATGGCTACACCTTC
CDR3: CASSYWGQINYGYTF

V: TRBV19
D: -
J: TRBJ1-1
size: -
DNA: TGTGCCAGTAGTATCCGGGAACGAAACACTGAAGCTTTCTTT
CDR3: CASSIRERNTEAFF

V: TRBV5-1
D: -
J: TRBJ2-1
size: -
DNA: TGCGCCAGCAGCTTGGAGCTTGTGAACAATGAGCAGTTCTTC
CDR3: CASSLELVNNEQFF

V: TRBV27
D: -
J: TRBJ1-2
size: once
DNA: TGTGCCAGCAGTCCCAGACGGGGGGTACAGGGCTATGGCTACACCTTC
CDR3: CASSPRRGVQGYGYTF

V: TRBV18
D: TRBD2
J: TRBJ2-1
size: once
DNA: TGTGCCGGGACCCTAGCGGACGACAATGAGCAGTTCTTC
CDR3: CAGTLADDNEQFF

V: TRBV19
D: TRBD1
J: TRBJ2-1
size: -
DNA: TGTGCCAGCCGGGACAGGGGGGGCAATGAGCAGTTCTTC
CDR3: CASRDRGGNEQFF

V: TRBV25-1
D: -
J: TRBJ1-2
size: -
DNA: TGTGCCAGCAGTGAATTTGTAGTGGACTTAGACTATGGCTACACCTTC
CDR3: CASSEFVVDLDYGYTF